The sequence of this TCR beta chain was determined in a study of Graves' ophthalmopathy and Graves' hyperthyroidism. This clonotype showed up many times. V was clipped by 2 bases and J by 1 base, with 8 bases between them. The CDR3 is 15 amino acids. Germline assignment: CDR1 ENHRY and CDR2 SYGVKD. RNA transcripts were the template, and TCR beta CDR3 regions were amplified from them. A first-round RT-PCR used HTBI primers, followed by a second-round multiplex PCR. TCRdb ran MiXCR on the multiplex PCR reads and lists one entry per CDR3 protein. The table has around 660,000 distinct CDR3 sequences, roughly 39% seen once.

Sequenced material: peripheral blood. This receptor was taken from an adult man with Graves' ophthalmopathy. This rearrangement joins TRBV10-3 to TRBJ2-2; no clear D gene. The CDR3 DNA reads TGTGCCATCAGTGAGAGTTCGGTGAACACCGGGGAGCTGTTTTTT. It is translated as CAISESSVNTGELFF.